The sequence of this T cell receptor beta chain was determined in a study of T cell responses to AZD1222 COVID-19 vaccine. Using immunoSEQ multiplex PCR, the repertoire was profiled, and TCRdb retains in-frame clones only, with some absent. The data contain some 81,000 clones, about 86% of them singletons. V lost 2 bases, J lost 7 bases, and 8 bases lay in between. There are 12 residues in the CDR3. The germline CDR1 and CDR2 sequences are SEHNR and FQNEAQ (reference sequence). This clonotype was obtained from an adult who received the AZD1222 COVID-19 vaccine. Material: peripheral blood, obtained 28 days after the second AZD1222 dose. The rearrangement links TRBV7-9 to TRBJ2-5; D is ambiguous. CDR3 loop: CASSLSIGTQYF. CDR3 sequence (DNA): TGTGCCAGCAGCTTAAGTATTGGGACCCAGTACTTC.